This TCR beta chain originates from a study of blood T cells in healthy people across ages. The draw of peripheral blood yielded around 10 milliliters from each donor. Study-level findings and limits: The authors considered diversity estimates from one million T cells to be underestimates. With unsorted PBMCs, a conclusive comparison of naive versus antigen-experienced cells was not possible.

This clonotype was picked up a small number of times. Its specificity is unknown. This CDR3 has 15 amino acids. Germline V gene sequence: CDR1 DFQATT, CDR2 SNEGSKA (reference sequence). The use of a sample-barcoded 5' primer and a J-beta primer mix characterized a second PCR of roughly 6 to 11 cycles. TCRdb independently ran MiXCR on the 5' RACE reads; one entry per CDR3 protein. The sample includes more than 650,000 distinct CDR3 sequences, about 20% of them seen just once. The sequenced sample consisted of blood. The chain employs TRBV20-1 and TRBJ2-5; unclear D gene. The end of the DNA is better explained by TRBJ2-7, so the J call may be wrong. This TCR was sampled from a man between 65 and 79 years old in good health. The CDR3 protein is CSARGFGQPSYEQYF. CDR3 nucleotides: TGCAGTGCTAGAGGTTTCGGGCAGCCATCCTACGAGCAGTACTTC.